This TCR beta chain was documented in a study of T cell repertoires in cytomegalovirus infection. Many counts were recorded for this clonotype. Its specificity is not known. TCRdb reanalysed the reads using MiXCR and keeps one entry per CDR3 protein. The sample has some 280,000 distinct CDR3 sequences; about 13% are singletons. Trimming removed 5 bases from V and 4 bases from J, with 8 bases in between. Germline CDR1 reads SGHTA; CDR2 reads FQGNSA. This CDR3 has 13 amino acids. General study points: Within the response measured ex vivo, HLA-C-restricted CMV-specific TCR beta clonotypes were dominant.

Source material: PBMCs. This clonotype was obtained from a human donor in good health (CMV status not recorded). Some clones in this sample may be carry-over from other donors' samples. The chain is built from TRBV7-2 and TRBJ2-2; D is perhaps TRBD2 (5 bases). CDR3 coding DNA: TGTGCCAGCAGCCCCGAGGGCACCGGGGAGCTGTTTTTT. Amino acid sequence: CASSPEGTGELFF. The full variable domain, its missing parts supplied by reference TRBV7-2 and TRBJ2-2, is GAGVSQSPSNKVTEKGKDVELRCDPISGHTALYWYRQSLGQGLEFLIYFQGNSAPDKSGLPSDRFSAERTGGSVSTLTIQRTQQEDSAVYLCASSPEGTGELFFGEGSRLTVL.